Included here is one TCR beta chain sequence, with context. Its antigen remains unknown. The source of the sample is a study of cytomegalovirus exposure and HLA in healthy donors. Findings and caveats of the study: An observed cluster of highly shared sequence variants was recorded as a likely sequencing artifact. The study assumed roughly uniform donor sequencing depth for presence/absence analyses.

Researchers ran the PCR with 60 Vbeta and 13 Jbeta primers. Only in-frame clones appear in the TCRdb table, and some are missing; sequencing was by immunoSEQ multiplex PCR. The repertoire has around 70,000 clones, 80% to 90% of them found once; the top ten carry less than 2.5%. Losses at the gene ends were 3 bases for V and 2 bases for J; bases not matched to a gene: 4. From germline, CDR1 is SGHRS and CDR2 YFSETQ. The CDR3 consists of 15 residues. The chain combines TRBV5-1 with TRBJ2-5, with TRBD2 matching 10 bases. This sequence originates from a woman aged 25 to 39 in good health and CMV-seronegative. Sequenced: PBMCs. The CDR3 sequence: CASSSPTSGQETQYF. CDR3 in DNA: TGCGCCAGCAGCTCCCCGACTAGCGGGCAAGAGACCCAGTACTTC.